This T cell receptor beta chain was profiled in a study of a mutant IDH1 vaccine in newly diagnosed glioma. About the study: Radiotherapy alone preceded vaccination by 4-6 weeks; alternatively, vaccination started with temozolomide cycles. It was radiotherapy, temozolomide, or both that patients received previously, with most receiving both. Findings and limits, study-wide: Of all patients, roughly 93% showed vaccine-induced immune responses.

Time point meaning: week 5, during vaccination. It was 300 ug of mutant IDH1 20-mer peptide that made up each vaccine dose, given with topical imiquimod. The donor cohort comprised cases of new WHO grade 3 or 4 IDH1-mutant, ATRX-lost astrocytoma. Comment on this clone: Its specificity is unknown.

The table came from immunoSEQ multiplex PCR; TCRdb's copy has only in-frame clones and leaves some out. The sample yields about 36,000 clones, more than 80% seen once. The V and J ends lost 3 bases and 3 bases respectively, with 17 bases between them. The CDR3 spans 16 residues. Germline V gene sequence: CDR1 SGHAT, CDR2 FQNNGV. Sequenced material: PBMCs, taken from a glioma patient whose treatment included an IDH1 peptide vaccine. The chain links TRBV11-2 to TRBJ1-2; tentative D call: TRBD1 (6 bases). The sequence was obtained from a man aged 50-60 years with glioma. Here the CDR3 reads CASSFWGAGSDYGYTF. The DNA for the CDR3 is TGTGCCAGCAGCTTTTGGGGGGCCGGTTCTGACTATGGCTACACCTTC.